This entry is about one TCR beta chain. The second PCR ran about 6 to 12 cycles with a sample-barcoded 5' primer and J-beta primers. Each cDNA molecule carried a tag from a template-switch adaptor that contained 12 random nucleotides. TCRdb reprocessed the 5' RACE reads with MiXCR, giving one entry per CDR3 protein. This sample carries around 1.5 million distinct CDR3 sequences, 42% of them seen once, and the ten largest clones take 7.9%. The sample originates from a study of blood T cells in healthy people across ages. About the study: Template-switching capture recovered about one barcoded beta molecule per two T cells.

This clonotype originated in a woman younger than 30 in good health. Sequenced: blood.

The CDR3 region is CASSFTGTLGANYGYTF. The CDR3 DNA follows: TGTGCCAGCAGTTTCACAGGGACACTCGGGGCTAACTATGGCTACACCTTC. The chain employs TRBV28 and TRBJ1-2, with a tentative D call TRBD1 (6 bases). V was cut by 3 bases and J by 0 bases, with 17 bases left in between. Germline V gene data show CDR1 as MDHEN and CDR2 as SYDVKM. The CDR3 is 17 amino acids.